Listed below are T cell receptor beta chains from one sample, sequenced in a study of cytomegalovirus exposure and HLA in healthy donors. Profiled with immunoSEQ multiplex PCR; TCRdb holds only in-frame clones, not every one. The table has some 160,000 clones, 70% to 90% seen once. Sample: PBMCs. These receptors were collected from a man younger than 30 in good health and CMV-seronegative. The CDR3 runs from the conserved cysteine through the conserved F or W. D genes are given only for firm matches. Some rows mark clone size as missing; the rest say once, few, many or name a class of expanded clone.

v_call	j_call	clone_size	cdr3_length	d_call	cdr3_nt	cdr3_aa
TRBV6-5	TRBJ2-7	NA	15	TRBD2	TGTGCCAGCAGATACGACTCTAGCGGGAGGACCGAGCAGTACTTC	CASRYDSSGRTEQYF
TRBV2	TRBJ2-1	NA	15	TRBD2	TGTGCCAGCATGGCCCCGCTAGCGGCGGACAATGAGCAGTTCTTC	CASMAPLAADNEQFF
TRBV18	TRBJ1-1	NA	14	NA	TGTGCCAGCTCACCAACGGAGAAGAACACTGAAGCTTTCTTT	CASSPTEKNTEAFF
TRBV27	TRBJ2-2	NA	14	NA	TGTGCCAGCATGCGACTAGCGAACACCGGGGAGCTGTTTTTT	CASMRLANTGELFF
TRBV27	TRBJ1-2	NA	15	TRBD1	TGTGCCAGCAGTTTATACCAGGGGGCCAGTAGCGGCTACACCTTC	CASSLYQGASSGYTF
TRBV25-1	TRBJ2-2	NA	16	TRBD2	TGTGCCAGCAGTGACCCTGTTCGACCGGGAGGTGACTCGCTGTTTTTT	CASSDPVRPGGDSLFF
TRBV10-1	TRBJ1-2	NA	13	NA	TGCGCCAGCAGTAAGACTAGCGGGAATGGCTACACCTTC	CASSKTSGNGYTF
TRBV7-9	TRBJ2-1	NA	14	NA	TGTGCCAGCAGCTTACCCCCCTCTAACAATGAGCAGTTCTTC	CASSLPPSNNEQFF
TRBV7-9	TRBJ2-7	NA	16	TRBD2	TGTGCCAGCAGAGGACTAGCGGGAGGTTCCTCCTACGAGCAGTACTTC	CASRGLAGGSSYEQYF
TRBV5-4	TRBJ1-1	NA	17	NA	TGTGCCAGCGGCGATCCTGCGAATGAGGGAGTGAGAACTGAAGCTTTCTTT	CASGDPANEGVRTEAFF
TRBV5-6	TRBJ1-2	NA	12	NA	TGTGCCAGCAGCGTGGTCGGAGGTGGCTACACCTTC	CASSVVGGGYTF
TRBV27	TRBJ2-7	NA	15	TRBD1	TGTGCCAGCAGTTGGGGACAGGGGAGAGGGTACGAGCAGTACTTC	CASSWGQGRGYEQYF
TRBV10-3	TRBJ2-5	NA	13	TRBD2	TGTGCCATCAGACTAGCGGGAGGAGAGACCCAGTACTTC	CAIRLAGGETQYF
TRBV7-2	TRBJ2-5	NA	13	NA	TGTGCCAGCTCCGCCCAAATAACTGATCTCCAGTACTTC	CASSAQITDLQYF
TRBV27	TRBJ2-1	once	16	NA	TGTGCCAGCAGTTTAAGTATAAGCTACCGATACAATGAGCAGTTCTTC	CASSLSISYRYNEQFF
TRBV5-6	TRBJ1-6	NA	15	TRBD1	TGTGCCAGCAGAAATCAGGGGGGTAGTAATTCACCCCTCCACTTT	CASRNQGGSNSPLHF
TRBV29-1	TRBJ2-5	once	15	NA	TGCAGCGTTGAAATTCGAGCAGGCTGGTTAGAGACCCAGTACTTC	CSVEIRAGWLETQYF
TRBV5-1	TRBJ2-1	once	14	NA	TGCGCCAGCAGCTATCGGGACTCCCTTAATGAGCAGTTCTTC	CASSYRDSLNEQFF
TRBV29-1	TRBJ1-2	NA	12	NA	TGCAGCGTTGACGGGCAGCGGGCTGGCTACACCTTC	CSVDGQRAGYTF
TRBV5-1	TRBJ2-1	NA	14	TRBD1	TGCGCCAGCAGCTACGGGACAGGGATGAATGAGCAGTTCTTC	CASSYGTGMNEQFF
TRBV5-4	TRBJ2-7	NA	15	TRBD2	TGTGCCAGCAGCCCGACTAGCGGGGTGATAGGGGAGCAGTACTTC	CASSPTSGVIGEQYF
TRBV5-4	TRBJ2-2	NA	14	NA	TGTGCCAGCAGCTTGGGAGTCTCCGCCGGGGAGCTGTTTTTT	CASSLGVSAGELFF
TRBV7-2	TRBJ2-2	NA	17	TRBD1	TGTGCCAGCAGCTCTCTCCGGGACAGGGCGGGCACCGGGGAGCTGTTTTTT	CASSSLRDRAGTGELFF
TRBV28	TRBJ2-2	once	12	NA	TGTGCCAGCAGTCCCCCTATCAGGGAGCTGTTTTTT	CASSPPIRELFF
TRBV9	TRBJ2-2	once	18	TRBD2	TGTGCCAGCAGCTTCGGACTAGCGGGAGGCCAGAACACCGGGGAGCTGTTTTTT	CASSFGLAGGQNTGELFF
TRBV27	TRBJ2-7	NA	14	TRBD1	TGTGCCAGCAGTTTTAGCGACAGGGGAGGCGAGCAGTACTTC	CASSFSDRGGEQYF
TRBV2	TRBJ1-1	NA	12	NA	TGTGCCAGCAGTGAGGAGGGGACTGAAGCTTTCTTT	CASSEEGTEAFF
TRBV6-1	TRBJ1-5	NA	14	TRBD1	TGTGCCAGCAGGGTGACAGGGATCAATCAGCCCCAGCATTTT	CASRVTGINQPQHF
TRBV6-1	TRBJ1-4	NA	15	NA	TGTGCCAGCAGGCCTAGGGGGTCTGCTAATGAAAAACTGTTTTTT	CASRPRGSANEKLFF
TRBV4-1	TRBJ1-3	NA	15	NA	TGCGCCAGCAGCCAAGTCGGGGATAGTAACCATCCCATATATTTT	CASSQVGDSNHPIYF
TRBV13	TRBJ2-7	NA	16	TRBD2	TGTGCCAGCAGCCACGAGGCTAGCGGGACAACAAGCGAGCAGTACTTC	CASSHEASGTTSEQYF